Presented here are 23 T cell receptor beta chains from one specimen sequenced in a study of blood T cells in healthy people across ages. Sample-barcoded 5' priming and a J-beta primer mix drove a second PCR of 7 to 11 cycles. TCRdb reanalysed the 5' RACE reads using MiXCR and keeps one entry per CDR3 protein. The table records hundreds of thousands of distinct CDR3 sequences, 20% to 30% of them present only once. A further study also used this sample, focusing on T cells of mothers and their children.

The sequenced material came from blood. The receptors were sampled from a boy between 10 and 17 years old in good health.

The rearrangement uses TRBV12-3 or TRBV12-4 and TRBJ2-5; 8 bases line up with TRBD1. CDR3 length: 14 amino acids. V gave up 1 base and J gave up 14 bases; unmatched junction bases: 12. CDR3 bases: TGTGCCAGCAGTTTAGGGCAGGGGGCATCGAACCCCTACTTC. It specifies CASSLGQGASNPYF.

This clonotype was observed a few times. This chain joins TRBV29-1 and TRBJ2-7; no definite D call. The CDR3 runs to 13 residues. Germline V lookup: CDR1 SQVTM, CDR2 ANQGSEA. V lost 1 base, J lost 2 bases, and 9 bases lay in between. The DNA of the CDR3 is TGCAGCGTTGAAGGCAAGATCCCCTACGAGCAGTACTTC. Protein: CSVEGKIPYEQYF.

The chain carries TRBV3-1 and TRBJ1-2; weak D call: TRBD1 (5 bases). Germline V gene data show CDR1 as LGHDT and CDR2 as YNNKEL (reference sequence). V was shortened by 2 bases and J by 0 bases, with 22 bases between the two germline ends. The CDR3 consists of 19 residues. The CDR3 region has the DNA TGTGCCAGCAGCCAAAGGAGGGGTACAACCTCCCGAGCTAACTATGGCTACACCTTC. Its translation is CASSQRRGTTSRANYGYTF. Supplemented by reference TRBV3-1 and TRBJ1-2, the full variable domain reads DTAVSQTPKYLVTQMGNDKSIKCEQNLGHDTMYWYKQDSKKFLKIMFSYNNKELIINETVPNRFSPKSPDKAHLNLHINSLELGDSAVYFCASSQRRGTTSRANYGYTFGSGTRLTVV.

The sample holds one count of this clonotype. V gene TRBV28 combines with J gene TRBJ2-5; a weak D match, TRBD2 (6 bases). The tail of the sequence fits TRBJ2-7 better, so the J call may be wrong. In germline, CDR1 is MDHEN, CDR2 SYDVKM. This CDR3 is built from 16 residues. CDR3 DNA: TGTGCCAGCAGGTCGACGGGGTCCGGGGGCTCCTACGAGCAGTACTTC. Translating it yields CASRSTGSGGSYEQYF.

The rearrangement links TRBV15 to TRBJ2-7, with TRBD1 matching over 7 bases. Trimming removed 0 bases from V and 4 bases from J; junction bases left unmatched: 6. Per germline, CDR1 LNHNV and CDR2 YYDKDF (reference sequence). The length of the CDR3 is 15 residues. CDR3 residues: CATSRDRQGFYEQYF. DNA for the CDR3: TGTGCCACCAGCAGAGATAGACAGGGATTTTACGAGCAGTACTTC.

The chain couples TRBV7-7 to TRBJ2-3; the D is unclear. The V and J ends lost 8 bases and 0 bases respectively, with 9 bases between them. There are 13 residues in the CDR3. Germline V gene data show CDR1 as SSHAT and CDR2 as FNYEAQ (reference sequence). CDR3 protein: CASPNGSTDTQYF. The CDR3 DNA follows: TGTGCCAGCCCTAATGGGAGCACAGATACGCAGTATTTT.

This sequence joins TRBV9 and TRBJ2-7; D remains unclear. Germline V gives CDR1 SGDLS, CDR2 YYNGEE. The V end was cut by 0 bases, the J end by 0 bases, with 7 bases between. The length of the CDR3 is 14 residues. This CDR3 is CASSVDALSYEQYF. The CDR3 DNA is TGTGCCAGCAGCGTAGACGCCCTCTCCTACGAGCAGTACTTC.

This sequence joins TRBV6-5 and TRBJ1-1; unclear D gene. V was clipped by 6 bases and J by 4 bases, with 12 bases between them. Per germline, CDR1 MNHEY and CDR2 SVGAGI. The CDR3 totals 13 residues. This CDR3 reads CASRLGLSTEAFF. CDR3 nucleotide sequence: TGTGCCAGCAGATTGGGTTTAAGCACTGAAGCTTTCTTT.

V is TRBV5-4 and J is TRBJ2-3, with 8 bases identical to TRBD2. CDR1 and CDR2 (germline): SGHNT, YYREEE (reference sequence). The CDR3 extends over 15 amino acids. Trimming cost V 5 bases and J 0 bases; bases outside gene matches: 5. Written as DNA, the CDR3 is TGTGCCAGCAGGGAGAGGACTAGCAGCACAGATACGCAGTATTTT. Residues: CASRERTSSTDTQYF.

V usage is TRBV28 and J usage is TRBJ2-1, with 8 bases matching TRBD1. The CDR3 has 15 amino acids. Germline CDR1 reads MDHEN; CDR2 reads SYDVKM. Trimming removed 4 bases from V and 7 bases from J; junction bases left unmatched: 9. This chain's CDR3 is CASSSQGADWNEQFF. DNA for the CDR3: TGTGCCAGCAGTTCCCAGGGGGCCGATTGGAATGAGCAGTTCTTC.

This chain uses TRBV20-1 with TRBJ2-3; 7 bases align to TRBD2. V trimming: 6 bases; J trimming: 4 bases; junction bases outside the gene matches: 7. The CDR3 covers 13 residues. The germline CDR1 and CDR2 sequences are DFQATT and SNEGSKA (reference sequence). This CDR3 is CSAGRGSSDTQYF. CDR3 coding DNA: TGCAGTGCAGGGCGGGGGAGCTCAGATACGCAGTATTTT.

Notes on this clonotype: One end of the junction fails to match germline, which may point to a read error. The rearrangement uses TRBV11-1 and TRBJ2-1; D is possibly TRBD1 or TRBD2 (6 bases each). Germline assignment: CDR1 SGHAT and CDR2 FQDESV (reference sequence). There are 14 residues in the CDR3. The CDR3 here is CAGSPKGGRNEQFF. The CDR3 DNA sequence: TGTGCCGGCAGCCCTAAGGGGGGTAGAAATGAGCAGTTCTTC.

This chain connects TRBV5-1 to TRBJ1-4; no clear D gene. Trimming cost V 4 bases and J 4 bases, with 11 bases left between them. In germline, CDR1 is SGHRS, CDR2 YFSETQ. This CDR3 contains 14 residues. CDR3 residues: CASSPTDYNEKLFF. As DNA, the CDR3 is TGCGCCAGCAGCCCAACAGATTATAATGAAAAACTGTTTTTT. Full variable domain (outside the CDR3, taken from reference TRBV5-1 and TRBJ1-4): KAGVTQTPRYLIKTRGQQVTLSCSPISGHRSVSWYQQTPGQGLQFLFEYFSETQRNKGNFPGRFSGRQFSNSRSEMNVSTLELGDSALYLCASSPTDYNEKLFFGSGTQLSVL.

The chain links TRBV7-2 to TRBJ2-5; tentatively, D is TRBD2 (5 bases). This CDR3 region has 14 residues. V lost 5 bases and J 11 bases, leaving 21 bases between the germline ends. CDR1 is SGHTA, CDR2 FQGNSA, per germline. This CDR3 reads CASSADGGFGEQYF. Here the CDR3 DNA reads TGTGCCAGCAGCGCGGACGGAGGATTTGGGGAGCAGTACTTC.

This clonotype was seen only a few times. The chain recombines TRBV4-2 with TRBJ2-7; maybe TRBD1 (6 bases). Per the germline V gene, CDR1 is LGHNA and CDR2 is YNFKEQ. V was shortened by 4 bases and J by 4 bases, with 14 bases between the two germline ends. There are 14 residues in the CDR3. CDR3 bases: TGTGCCAGCAGCCCAACTGGACAGTTATACGAGCAGTACTTC. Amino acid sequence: CASSPTGQLYEQYF.

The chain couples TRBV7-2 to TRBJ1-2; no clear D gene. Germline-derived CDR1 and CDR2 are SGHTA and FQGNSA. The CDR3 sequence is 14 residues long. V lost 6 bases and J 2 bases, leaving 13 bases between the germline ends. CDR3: CASRAKTANYGYTF. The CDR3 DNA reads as TGTGCCAGCAGGGCAAAAACAGCAAACTATGGCTACACCTTC. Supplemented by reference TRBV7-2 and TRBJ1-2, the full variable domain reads GAGVSQSPSNKVTEKGKDVELRCDPISGHTALYWYRQSLGQGLEFLIYFQGNSAPDKSGLPSDRFSAERTGGSVSTLTIQRTQQEDSAVYLCASRAKTANYGYTFGSGTRLTVV.

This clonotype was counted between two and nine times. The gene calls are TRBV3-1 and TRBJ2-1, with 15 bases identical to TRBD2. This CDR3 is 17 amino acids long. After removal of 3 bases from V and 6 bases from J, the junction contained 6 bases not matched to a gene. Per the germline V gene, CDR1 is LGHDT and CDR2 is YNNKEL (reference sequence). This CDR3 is CASSQGLAGGLSNEQFF. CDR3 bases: TGTGCCAGCAGCCAGGGACTAGCGGGGGGCCTCTCCAATGAGCAGTTCTTC.

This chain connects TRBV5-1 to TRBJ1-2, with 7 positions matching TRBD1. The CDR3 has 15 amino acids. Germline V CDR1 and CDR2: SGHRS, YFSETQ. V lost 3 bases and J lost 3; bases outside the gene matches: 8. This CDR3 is CASSSRQGPYYGYTF. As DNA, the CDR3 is TGCGCCAGCAGCTCCCGACAGGGACCGTACTATGGCTACACCTTC.

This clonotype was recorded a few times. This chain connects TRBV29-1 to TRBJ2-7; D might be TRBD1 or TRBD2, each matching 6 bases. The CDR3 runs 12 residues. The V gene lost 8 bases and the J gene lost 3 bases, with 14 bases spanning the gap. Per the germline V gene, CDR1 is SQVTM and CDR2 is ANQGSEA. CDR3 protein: CSSRTAGYEQYF. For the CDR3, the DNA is TGCAGCTCAAGGACAGCGGGCTACGAGCAGTACTTC.

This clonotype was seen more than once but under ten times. CDR3 coding DNA: TGTGCCAGCAGCCATATAGCGGGGGGCCCCAATGAGCAGTTCTTC. Residues: CASSHIAGGPNEQFF. The V call is TRBV14, the J call TRBJ2-1, with 10 positions matching TRBD2. The V gene end was trimmed by 3 bases and the J gene end by 6 bases; junction bases not matched to a gene: 5. This CDR3 has 15 amino acids. The germline CDR1 and CDR2 sequences are SGHDN and FVKESK.

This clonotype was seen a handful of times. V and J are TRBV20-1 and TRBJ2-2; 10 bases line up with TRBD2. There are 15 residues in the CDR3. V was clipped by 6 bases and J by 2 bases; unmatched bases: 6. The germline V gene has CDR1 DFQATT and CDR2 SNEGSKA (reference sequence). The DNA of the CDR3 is TGCAGTGCCATAAGGACTAGCGGAAACACCGGGGAGCTGTTTTTT. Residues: CSAIRTSGNTGELFF.

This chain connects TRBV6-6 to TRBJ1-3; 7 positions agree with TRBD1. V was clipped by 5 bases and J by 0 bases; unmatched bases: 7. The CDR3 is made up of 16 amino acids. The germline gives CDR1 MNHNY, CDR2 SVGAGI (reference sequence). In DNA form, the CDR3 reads TGTGCCAGCAGTCGCCCCGGGACAGCCTCTGGAAACACCATATATTTT. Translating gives CASSRPGTASGNTIYF.

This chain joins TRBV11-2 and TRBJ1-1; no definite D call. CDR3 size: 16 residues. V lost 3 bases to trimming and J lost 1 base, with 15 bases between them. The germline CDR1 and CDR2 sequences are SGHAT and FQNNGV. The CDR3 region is CASSLEYGSPNTEAFF. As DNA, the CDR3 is TGTGCCAGCAGCTTGGAATATGGGAGCCCGAACACTGAAGCTTTCTTT.